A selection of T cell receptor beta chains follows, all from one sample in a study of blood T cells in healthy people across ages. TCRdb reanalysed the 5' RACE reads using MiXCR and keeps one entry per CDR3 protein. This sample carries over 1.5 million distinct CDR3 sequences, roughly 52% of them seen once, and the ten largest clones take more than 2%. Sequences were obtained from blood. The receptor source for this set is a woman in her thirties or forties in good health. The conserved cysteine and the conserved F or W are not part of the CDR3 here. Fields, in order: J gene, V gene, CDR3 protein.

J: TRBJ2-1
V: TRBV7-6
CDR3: ASSSRLGYNEQF

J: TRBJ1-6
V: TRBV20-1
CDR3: SARTVVSSYNSPLH

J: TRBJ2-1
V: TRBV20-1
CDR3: SRAAGGQSEQF

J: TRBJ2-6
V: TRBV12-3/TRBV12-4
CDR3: ASSFSPQGYSGANVLT

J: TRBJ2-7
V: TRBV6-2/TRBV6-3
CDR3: ASSSVPPATGAQY

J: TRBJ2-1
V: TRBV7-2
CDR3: ASSPVTGARNEQF

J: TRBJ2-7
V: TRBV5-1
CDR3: ASSFGPGQSYEQY

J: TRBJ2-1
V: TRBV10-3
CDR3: AISKGVAGANNEQF

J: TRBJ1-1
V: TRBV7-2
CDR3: ASSFRGLGYTEAF

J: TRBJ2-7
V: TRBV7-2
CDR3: ASSYRAGGRESEQY

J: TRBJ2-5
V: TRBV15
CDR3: ATSSDRRGLQETQY

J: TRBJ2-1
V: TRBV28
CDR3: ASRPERPHYNEQF